In its sample, the clone carrying this T cell receptor beta chain was seen a few times. The antigen is unknown. TCRdb re-called the RT-PCR reads through MiXCR, storing one row per CDR3 protein. Seen here are about 580,000 distinct CDR3 sequences, about 15% observed once, and the top ten hold around 10%. Losses at the gene ends were 3 bases for V and 5 bases for J; bases not matched to a gene: 7. This CDR3 contains 15 residues. Per the germline V gene, CDR1 is DFQATT and CDR2 is SNEGSKA (reference sequence). This sample is part of a study of response to subunit inactivated influenza vaccine. Whole-study findings and limits: The authors offered the suggestion that each seasonal influenza vaccination recruits few new T cells.

This sequence was found in a man in his fifties who received an inactivated influenza vaccine. V usage is TRBV20-1 and J usage is TRBJ2-2; 9 nucleotides agree with TRBD1. Specimen: PBMCs from blood, collected about 13 days after vaccination. The CDR3 DNA reads as TGCAGTGCTAGGGGGACAGGGATTGATACCGGGGAGCTGTTTTTT. Its translation is CSARGTGIDTGELFF.